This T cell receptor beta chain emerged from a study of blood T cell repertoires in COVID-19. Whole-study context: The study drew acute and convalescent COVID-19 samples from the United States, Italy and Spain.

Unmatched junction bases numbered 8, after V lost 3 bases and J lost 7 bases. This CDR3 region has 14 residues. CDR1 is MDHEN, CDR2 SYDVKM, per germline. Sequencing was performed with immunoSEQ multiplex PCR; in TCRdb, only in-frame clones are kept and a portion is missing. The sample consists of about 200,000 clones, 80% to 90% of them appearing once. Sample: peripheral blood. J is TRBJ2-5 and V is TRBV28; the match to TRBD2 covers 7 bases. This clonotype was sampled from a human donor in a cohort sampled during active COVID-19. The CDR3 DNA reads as TGTGCCAGCAGTTTGGGGCGGGGGATCTGGACCCAGTACTTC. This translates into CASSLGRGIWTQYF.